This T cell receptor beta chain originates from a study of T cells expressing NK-cell markers (dated by TCRdb to the early 2020s). For the study in its entirety: In sorted CD3+CD56+NKG2C+, CD3+CD56+NKG2C- and CD3+CD56-NKG2C+ T-cell subsets from 7 or 8 donors, TCR beta-chain repertoires were profiled. Illumina HiSeq 2000/2500, MiSeq or NextSeq was used to sequence libraries as 2 x 150 bp reads. Randomly selected healthy volunteers, three men and five women, were used as the eight sequenced donors. Among the eight sequenced donors, seven were HCMV-seropositive and one was HCMV-seronegative. Broad study findings and their caveats: Those dominant clonotypes were again the most abundant among CD3+CD56-NKG2C+ cells in a handful of donors, at roughly 28.3-65%. In roughly 6 donors, the dominant CD3+CD56+NKG2C+ clonotypes ranked among the top 10 CD8+ clonotypes, making up 1.0-7.0% of CD8+ T cells. Whether the expanded NKG2C-expressing T cell clones were specific for HCMV antigens remained unclear.

On this clonotype itself: Its binding antigen is unknown.

HCMV-specific IgG was detected in serum with a commercial ELISA kit to determine HCMV serostatus. Ficoll density gradient centrifugation was used to isolate peripheral blood mononuclear cells from blood. CDR1 and CDR2 were assigned from the germline V gene (reference sequence) as DFQATT and SNEGSKA. The CDR3, from cysteine to phenylalanine, totals 12 residues. DNA is not on record. The run used an Illumina HiSeq 2000. 5'RACE template switching, by which a universal primer site and unique molecular identifiers were added, was used to make TCR beta cDNA libraries. Priming for cDNA synthesis came from the TCR beta constant segment, and two successive PCR amplification steps followed. Processing in the source paper ran as follows. MIGEC handled demultiplexing of the reads and grouping by UMI, while MiTCR was used to assemble and quantify clonotypes. To exclude erroneous sequences, any TCR cDNA sequence not supported by at least two reads was discarded. The tcR package was used for downstream repertoire analysis, with clonotypes matched between fractions based on CDR3 nucleotide sequence plus V segment. VDJmatch was used to annotate antigen specificity against VDJdb, with one amino acid substitution allowed in CDR3. TCRdb reprocessed the raw reads; every CDR3 protein sequence is a single record, and DNA is not supplied. TCRdb, not the authors, supplied the V and J calls. The sample table gives about 460,000 distinct CDR3 sequences. Roughly 1.4% of the sample is in the top ten clones.

The chain couples TRBV20-1 to TRBJ1-2. This TCR came from a woman aged 45-65 years in good health. Donor details come from another sample of the same person, matched by shared clones. The specimen sequenced was blood T cells: a sorted CD56 or NKG2C T cell subset, CD4+ or CD8+ T cells, or bulk PBMC T cells (not recorded which). CDR3 reads: CITSGPGYGYTF.